Reported below is one TCR beta chain. The target antigen is unknown. This sample is drawn from a study of T-cell reconstitution after alpha-beta-depleted transplantation in children. This CDR3 has 18 amino acids. V was trimmed by 1 base and J by 1 base, leaving 19 bases between them. Overall study results and limits: As was reported, about two months after transplant, alpha-beta T cells came from several hundred expanded graft clones.

Unique molecular identifiers were used to barcode this TCRbeta library. TCRdb called the PCR reads again in MiXCR, with one record for every CDR3 protein. The sample yields a few hundred thousand distinct CDR3 sequences, 24% seen once. The sample consisted of PBMCs, mostly from graft donor cells, taken 360 days after TCRalphabeta/CD19-depleted stem cell transplant. The sequence was collected from a female patient aged 2 to 10 who had a stem cell transplant for congenital amegakaryocytic thrombocytopenia, so the T cells may come from the graft donor. This rearrangement joins TRBV12-3 or TRBV12-4 to TRBJ1-1, with a weak D call TRBD1 (5 bases). The chain's CDR3 is CASSLGVRAAQENTEAFF. Here the CDR3 DNA reads TGTGCCAGCAGTTTAGGGGTCAGGGCAGCTCAAGAGAACACTGAAGCTTTCTTT.